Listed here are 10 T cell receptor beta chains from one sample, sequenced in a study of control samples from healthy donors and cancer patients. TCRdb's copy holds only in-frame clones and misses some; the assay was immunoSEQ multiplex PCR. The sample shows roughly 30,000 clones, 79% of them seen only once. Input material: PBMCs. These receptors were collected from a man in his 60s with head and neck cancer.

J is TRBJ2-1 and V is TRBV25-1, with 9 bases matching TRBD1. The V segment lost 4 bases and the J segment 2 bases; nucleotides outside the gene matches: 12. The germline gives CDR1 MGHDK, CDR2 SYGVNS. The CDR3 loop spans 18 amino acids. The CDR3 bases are TGTGCCAGCAGTGGCAATCCACAGGGGGCAGGCGCCTACAATGAGCAGTTCTTC. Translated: CASSGNPQGAGAYNEQFF.

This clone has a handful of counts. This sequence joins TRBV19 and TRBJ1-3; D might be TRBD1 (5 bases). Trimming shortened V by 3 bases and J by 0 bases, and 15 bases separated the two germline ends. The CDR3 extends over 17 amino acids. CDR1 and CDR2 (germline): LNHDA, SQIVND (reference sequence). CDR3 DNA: TGTGCCAGTAGTATTCGGACATCCTCCGACTCTGGAAACACCATATATTTT. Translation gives CASSIRTSSDSGNTIYF.

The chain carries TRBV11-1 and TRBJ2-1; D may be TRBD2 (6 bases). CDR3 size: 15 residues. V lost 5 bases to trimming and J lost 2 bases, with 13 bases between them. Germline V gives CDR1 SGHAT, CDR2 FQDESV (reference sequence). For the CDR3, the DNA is TGTGCCAGCAGCCCCGGGGGTATTGCCTACAATGAGCAGTTCTTC. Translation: CASSPGGIAYNEQFF.

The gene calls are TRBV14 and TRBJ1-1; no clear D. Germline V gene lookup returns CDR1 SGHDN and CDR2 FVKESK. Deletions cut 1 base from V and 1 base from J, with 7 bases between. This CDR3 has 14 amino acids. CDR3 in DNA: TGTGCCAGCAGCCAAGTCCTGGCGAACACTGAAGCTTTCTTT. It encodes CASSQVLANTEAFF.

This chain's CDR3 is CASSEEDVSEKLFF. CDR3 coding DNA: TGTGCCAGCAGCGAAGAGGACGTATCTGAAAAACTGTTTTTT. The chain recombines TRBV9 with TRBJ1-4; D remains ambiguous. CDR3 length: 14 residues. Germline-derived CDR1 and CDR2 are SGDLS and YYNGEE. V was clipped by 3 bases and J by 7 bases, with 13 bases between them.

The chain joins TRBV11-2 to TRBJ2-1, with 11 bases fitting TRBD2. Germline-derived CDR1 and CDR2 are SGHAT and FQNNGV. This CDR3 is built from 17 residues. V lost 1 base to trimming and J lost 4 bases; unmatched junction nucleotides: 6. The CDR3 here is CASSLGTSGFFYNEQFF. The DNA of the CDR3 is TGTGCCAGCAGCTTAGGGACTAGCGGGTTCTTTTACAATGAGCAGTTCTTC. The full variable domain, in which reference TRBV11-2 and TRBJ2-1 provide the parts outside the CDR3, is EAGVAQSPRYKIIEKRQSVAFWCNPISGHATLYWYQQILGQGPKLLIQFQNNGVVDDSQLPKDRFSAERLKGVDSTLKIQPAKLEDSAVYLCASSLGTSGFFYNEQFFGPGTRLTVL.

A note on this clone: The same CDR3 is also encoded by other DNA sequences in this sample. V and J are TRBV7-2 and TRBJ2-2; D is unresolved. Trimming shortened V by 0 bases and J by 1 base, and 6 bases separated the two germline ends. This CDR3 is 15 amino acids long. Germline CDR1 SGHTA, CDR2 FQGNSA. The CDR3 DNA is TGTGCCAGCAGCTTAGCGGGCGGGAACACCGGGGAGCTGTTTTTT. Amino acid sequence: CASSLAGGNTGELFF.

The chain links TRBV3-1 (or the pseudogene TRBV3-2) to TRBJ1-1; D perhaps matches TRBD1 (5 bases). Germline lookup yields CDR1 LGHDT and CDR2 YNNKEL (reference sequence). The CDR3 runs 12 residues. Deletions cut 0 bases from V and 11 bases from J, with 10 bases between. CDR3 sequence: CASSQDVGVAFF. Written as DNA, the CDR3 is TGTGCCAGCAGCCAAGACGTAGGGGTTGCTTTCTTT.

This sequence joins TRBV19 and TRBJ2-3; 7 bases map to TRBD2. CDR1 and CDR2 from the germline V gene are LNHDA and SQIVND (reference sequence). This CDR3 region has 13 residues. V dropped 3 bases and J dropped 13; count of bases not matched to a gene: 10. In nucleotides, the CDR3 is TGTGCCAGTAGTATGGGAGCGAGCGGGAAGGAGTATTTT. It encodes CASSMGASGKEYF.

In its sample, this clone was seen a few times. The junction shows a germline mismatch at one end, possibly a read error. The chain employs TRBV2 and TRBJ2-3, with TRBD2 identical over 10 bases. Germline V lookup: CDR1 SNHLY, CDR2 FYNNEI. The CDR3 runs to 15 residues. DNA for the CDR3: TGTGCCAGCAGTGGGGCTAGCGGGAGCACGGATACGCAGTATTTT. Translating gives CASSGASGSTDTQYF.